These T cell receptor beta chains were read from a single sample in a study of beta chain features in type 1 diabetes. The table came from immunoSEQ multiplex PCR; TCRdb's copy has only in-frame clones and leaves some out. The data contain roughly 160,000 clones, approximately 8.1% of them singletons. Input material: central memory CD4+ T cells from blood. Every receptor here comes from a woman in her thirties or forties with type 1 diabetes. Both conserved end residues are part of each CDR3. Fields, in order: D gene, V gene, clone size, J gene, CDR3 DNA, CDR3 protein. The D gene is left open where the match is weak. Some rows mark clone size as missing; the rest say once, few, many or name a class of expanded clone.

d_call: TRBD1
v_call: TRBV19
clone_size: .
j_call: TRBJ1-5
cdr3_nt: TGTGCCAGTGGGGGGACAGGATGGCAGCCCCAGCATTTT
cdr3_aa: CASGGTGWQPQHF

d_call: .
v_call: TRBV6-1
clone_size: few
j_call: TRBJ2-1
cdr3_nt: TGTGCCAGCAGTGAAGCGCGCGGAGGTGAGCAGTTCTTC
cdr3_aa: CASSEARGGEQFF

d_call: .
v_call: TRBV7-9
clone_size: .
j_call: TRBJ1-2
cdr3_nt: TGTGCCAGCAGCTTAGCGCTACTGGATGGCTACACCTTC
cdr3_aa: CASSLALLDGYTF

d_call: TRBD1
v_call: TRBV19
clone_size: .
j_call: TRBJ1-5
cdr3_nt: TGTGCCAGTAGAGCGGCAGGGGGAAGAGTAGCCCAGCATTTT
cdr3_aa: CASRAAGGRVAQHF

d_call: TRBD2
v_call: TRBV5-6
clone_size: many
j_call: TRBJ2-1
cdr3_nt: TGTGCCAGCAGCTTAGGAGCGGGGGGCCAGTTCTTC
cdr3_aa: CASSLGAGGQFF

d_call: .
v_call: TRBV5-4
clone_size: .
j_call: TRBJ1-1
cdr3_nt: TGTGCCAGCAGCTTGGGGGCCAGAAAGAACACTGAAGCTTTCTTT
cdr3_aa: CASSLGARKNTEAFF

d_call: TRBD2
v_call: TRBV4-1
clone_size: few
j_call: TRBJ2-2
cdr3_nt: TGCGCCAGCAGCCAAGGACTGCGGGGGGCGAGGACCGGGGAGCTGTTTTTT
cdr3_aa: CASSQGLRGARTGELFF

d_call: .
v_call: TRBV7-2
clone_size: few
j_call: TRBJ2-3
cdr3_nt: TGTGCCAGCAGCCTCCCCGGGCGGAGGGATACGCAGTATTTT
cdr3_aa: CASSLPGRRDTQYF

d_call: TRBD1
v_call: TRBV7-2
clone_size: .
j_call: TRBJ2-7
cdr3_nt: TGTGCCAGCAGCCCTCAGGGACAGGGCAGGGAGCAGTACTTC
cdr3_aa: CASSPQGQGREQYF

d_call: .
v_call: TRBV7-2
clone_size: .
j_call: TRBJ1-2
cdr3_nt: TGTGCCAGCAGCTTTGGCAGGGCCCAAGGCTACACCTTC
cdr3_aa: CASSFGRAQGYTF

d_call: .
v_call: TRBV4-1
clone_size: .
j_call: TRBJ2-5
cdr3_nt: TGCGCCAGCAGCCCCCGAAGGGGTGATAGCCTAGAGACCCAGTACTTC
cdr3_aa: CASSPRRGDSLETQYF

d_call: TRBD2
v_call: TRBV28
clone_size: few
j_call: TRBJ2-3
cdr3_nt: TGTGCCAGCAGTTCCCCTAGCGGGAGGGGAGATACGCAGTATTTT
cdr3_aa: CASSSPSGRGDTQYF

d_call: .
v_call: TRBV6-6
clone_size: few
j_call: TRBJ2-7
cdr3_nt: TGTGCCAGCAGTGCACCTCCGGTCCCCGAGCAGTACTTC
cdr3_aa: CASSAPPVPEQYF

d_call: TRBD1
v_call: TRBV7-2
clone_size: .
j_call: TRBJ2-7
cdr3_nt: TGTGCCAGCAGCTCCCGACAGGGCGCCTACGAGCAGTACTTC
cdr3_aa: CASSSRQGAYEQYF

d_call: .
v_call: TRBV18
clone_size: .
j_call: TRBJ1-1
cdr3_nt: TGTGCCAGCTCAATAAGTATCCCGGCGGCGAACACTGAAGCTTTCTTT
cdr3_aa: CASSISIPAANTEAFF

d_call: .
v_call: TRBV30
clone_size: .
j_call: TRBJ1-6
cdr3_nt: TGTGCCTGGAGTAGGGGCAGGGAAAATTCACCCCTCCACTTT
cdr3_aa: CAWSRGRENSPLHF

d_call: .
v_call: TRBV7-9
clone_size: few
j_call: TRBJ1-2
cdr3_nt: TGTGCCAGCAGCCCAGGAACCCGACAGCAAGCTAACTATGGCTACACCTTC
cdr3_aa: CASSPGTRQQANYGYTF

d_call: .
v_call: TRBV4-1
clone_size: .
j_call: TRBJ2-7
cdr3_nt: TGCGCCAGCAGCCTGATCCGGGAAGGTTCTCGCGAGCAGTACTTC
cdr3_aa: CASSLIREGSREQYF

d_call: TRBD1
v_call: TRBV6-5
clone_size: few
j_call: TRBJ1-1
cdr3_nt: TGTGCCAGCAGTCCGGGACAGACGAACACTGAAGCTTTCTTT
cdr3_aa: CASSPGQTNTEAFF

d_call: .
v_call: TRBV9
clone_size: many
j_call: TRBJ2-5
cdr3_nt: TGTGCCAGCAGCGTAGGAGGGGGAGAGGAGACCCAGTACTTC
cdr3_aa: CASSVGGGEETQYF

d_call: .
v_call: TRBV2
clone_size: few
j_call: TRBJ2-5
cdr3_nt: TGTGCCAGCAGTGAGGCCCGTACGGAGACCCAGTACTTC
cdr3_aa: CASSEARTETQYF

d_call: TRBD1
v_call: TRBV2
clone_size: few
j_call: TRBJ1-5
cdr3_nt: TGTGCCAGCAGAGGACAGGCGAATCAGCCCCAGCATTTT
cdr3_aa: CASRGQANQPQHF

d_call: .
v_call: TRBV18
clone_size: few
j_call: TRBJ1-3
cdr3_nt: TGTGCCAGCTCACCGACATCGGGAGACTCTGGAAACACCATATATTTT
cdr3_aa: CASSPTSGDSGNTIYF

d_call: TRBD2
v_call: TRBV11-2
clone_size: .
j_call: TRBJ2-7
cdr3_nt: TGTGCCAGCAGCAACGAAGCGGGGACGTTTGAGCAGTACTTC
cdr3_aa: CASSNEAGTFEQYF

d_call: .
v_call: TRBV10-3
clone_size: few
j_call: TRBJ1-1
cdr3_nt: TGTGCCATCAGTGAGTCGGGGGGCGGGGGAAGGACTGAAGCTTTCTTT
cdr3_aa: CAISESGGGGRTEAFF

d_call: TRBD2
v_call: TRBV29-1
clone_size: many
j_call: TRBJ2-5
cdr3_nt: TGCAGCGTTGAAGGGACTAGCGGGAGTGTTTCGGAGACCCAGTACTTC
cdr3_aa: CSVEGTSGSVSETQYF

d_call: TRBD1
v_call: TRBV7-3
clone_size: few
j_call: TRBJ2-5
cdr3_nt: TGTGCCAGCAGGCCCGGGACAGGGGGCGAAGAGACCCAGTACTTC
cdr3_aa: CASRPGTGGEETQYF

d_call: .
v_call: TRBV9
clone_size: .
j_call: TRBJ2-6
cdr3_nt: TGTGCCAGTTACTCTGGGGCCAACGTCCTGACTTTC
cdr3_aa: CASYSGANVLTF

d_call: TRBD2
v_call: TRBV30
clone_size: .
j_call: TRBJ2-1
cdr3_nt: TGTGCCTGGAGGTCAACTAGCGGGAAATCCTCCTACAATGAGCAGTTCTTC
cdr3_aa: CAWRSTSGKSSYNEQFF

d_call: TRBD2
v_call: TRBV11-2
clone_size: .
j_call: TRBJ2-1
cdr3_nt: TGTGCCAGCAGCTCCTCTAGCGGGGCCTTTTACAATGAGCAGTTCTTC
cdr3_aa: CASSSSSGAFYNEQFF

d_call: TRBD1
v_call: TRBV5-6
clone_size: few
j_call: TRBJ1-6
cdr3_nt: TGTGCCAGCAGCACGGATCAGGGGGATCCCCTCCACTTT
cdr3_aa: CASSTDQGDPLHF

d_call: TRBD2
v_call: TRBV9
clone_size: few
j_call: TRBJ2-5
cdr3_nt: TGTGCCAGCAGCCCTCAAGCGGGGCTCCAAGAGACCCAGTACTTC
cdr3_aa: CASSPQAGLQETQYF

d_call: TRBD2
v_call: TRBV5-1
clone_size: .
j_call: TRBJ2-7
cdr3_nt: TGCGCCAGCAGCGCCGGAACTAGCGGCAACTCCTACGAGCAGTACTTC
cdr3_aa: CASSAGTSGNSYEQYF

d_call: .
v_call: TRBV28
clone_size: few
j_call: TRBJ2-7
cdr3_nt: TGTGCCAGCGCTAGGCACGGAGTTAACTACGAGCAGTACTTC
cdr3_aa: CASARHGVNYEQYF

d_call: TRBD2
v_call: TRBV30
clone_size: few
j_call: TRBJ2-3
cdr3_nt: TGTGCCTGGAGTGTAACCCCTCCGGCTAGCGGGAGGAACACAGATACGCAGTATTTT
cdr3_aa: CAWSVTPPASGRNTDTQYF

d_call: .
v_call: TRBV30
clone_size: .
j_call: TRBJ1-4
cdr3_nt: TGTGCCTGGAGTGGCCTCGAGGGTGAAAAACTGTTTTTT
cdr3_aa: CAWSGLEGEKLFF

d_call: .
v_call: TRBV5-5
clone_size: few
j_call: TRBJ2-1
cdr3_nt: TGTGCCAGCAGCGCGGACAACCTAATCTACAATGAGCAGTTCTTC
cdr3_aa: CASSADNLIYNEQFF

d_call: TRBD1
v_call: TRBV7-2
clone_size: few
j_call: TRBJ2-7
cdr3_nt: TGTGCCAGCAGCACCCGGACAGGGCCCTCCTACGAGCAGTACTTC
cdr3_aa: CASSTRTGPSYEQYF

d_call: TRBD2
v_call: TRBV27
clone_size: many
j_call: TRBJ2-7
cdr3_nt: TGTGCCAGCTCGATGCGGGGGGAGGACTACGAGCAGTACTTC
cdr3_aa: CASSMRGEDYEQYF

d_call: TRBD1
v_call: TRBV5-1
clone_size: few
j_call: TRBJ1-1
cdr3_nt: TGCGCCAGCAGCCGGACAGGGGAGACTGAAGCTTTCTTT
cdr3_aa: CASSRTGETEAFF

d_call: .
v_call: TRBV2
clone_size: .
j_call: TRBJ2-1
cdr3_nt: TGTGCCAGCAGTTTGGGTAGCCAGCAGTTCTTC
cdr3_aa: CASSLGSQQFF

d_call: .
v_call: TRBV7-3
clone_size: .
j_call: TRBJ2-3
cdr3_nt: TGTGCCAGCAGCTCCCAGCGGACAGATACGCAGTATTTT
cdr3_aa: CASSSQRTDTQYF

d_call: TRBD1
v_call: TRBV19
clone_size: .
j_call: TRBJ1-1
cdr3_nt: TGTGCCAGTAGTACCCGGGACAGGGGTCGGAACACTGAAGCTTTCTTT
cdr3_aa: CASSTRDRGRNTEAFF